This entry concerns a single T cell receptor beta chain. As yet, its antigen is unknown. According to the study, genomic DNA was the template for TCR beta VDJ and CDR3 profiling. TCRdb redid the calling of the reads with MiXCR, one entry per CDR3 protein. The data contain 200,000 or so distinct CDR3 sequences, more than 55% of them seen just once; the ten biggest clones take up 58%. Germline V gene lookup returns CDR1 SNHLY and CDR2 FYNNEI. CDR3 length: 14 residues. Trimming stripped 4 bases from V and 4 bases from J, with 13 bases between. This sample was taken from a study of CD8+CD57+ T cells in acquired aplastic anemia. Study summary: Isolated CD4+ and CD8+ cells, once sorted, yielded DNA averaging around 2.9 ug. Points from the study as a whole: Researchers report that 25 to 35 CD8+ CDR3 sequences appeared in both patients and controls.

For sequencing, patients were chosen who had shown expansion of CD8+CD57+ cells by flow cytometry. Every patient had severe acquired aplastic anemia. The chain carries TRBV2 and TRBJ1-2; tentative D call: TRBD1 (5 bases). The sequenced sample consisted of sorted CD4+, CD8+, or CD8+CD57+ T cells (not recorded which) from PBMCs. This TCR was recovered from a human donor with aplastic anemia. The CDR3 sequence: CASSGGDRGYGYTF. The CDR3 DNA follows: TGTGCCAGCAGTGGAGGGGACCGTGGCTATGGCTACACCTTC.